A selection of T cell receptor beta chains follows, all from one sample in a study of response to subunit inactivated influenza vaccine. MiXCR, applied by TCRdb to the RT-PCR reads, yields one record per CDR3 protein. The data contain roughly 790,000 distinct CDR3 sequences, 21% of them seen just once; the ten biggest clones take up more than 8.5%. Sequencing was performed on PBMCs from blood, taken about 5 days after vaccination. The receptors come from a man over 45 who received an inactivated influenza vaccine. The CDR3 runs from the conserved cysteine through the conserved F or W. Each record gives: D gene, clone size, J gene, V gene, CDR3 DNA, CDR3 protein. D genes are given only for firm matches. For some rows the clone size is stated as once, few or many, or as a class when expanded; others skip it.

d_call: -; clone_size: -; j_call: TRBJ1-2; v_call: TRBV6-1; cdr3_nt: TGTGCCAGCGCTCCCTCAGGATCGTTCTATGGCTACACCTTC; cdr3_aa: CASAPSGSFYGYTF
d_call: TRBD1; clone_size: -; j_call: TRBJ1-6; v_call: TRBV15; cdr3_nt: TGTGCCACCACCGGGACAGGGGGCTCACCCCTCCACTTT; cdr3_aa: CATTGTGGSPLHF
d_call: -; clone_size: few; j_call: TRBJ1-2; v_call: TRBV27; cdr3_nt: TGTGCCAGCAGTTTAGGGGCCAAGGTCTATGGCTACACCTTC; cdr3_aa: CASSLGAKVYGYTF
d_call: TRBD1; clone_size: few; j_call: TRBJ2-2; v_call: TRBV20-1; cdr3_nt: TGCAGTGCTAGAGATACTAGGACAGGGTGGAACACCGGGGAGCTGTTTTTT; cdr3_aa: CSARDTRTGWNTGELFF
d_call: TRBD1; clone_size: many; j_call: TRBJ2-5; v_call: TRBV6-2/TRBV6-3; cdr3_nt: TGTGCCAGCAATGACAGGGCTGAAGAGACCCAGTACTTC; cdr3_aa: CASNDRAEETQYF
d_call: -; clone_size: -; j_call: TRBJ2-3; v_call: TRBV20-1; cdr3_nt: TGCAGTGCTAGTTTCCCAGATACGCAGTATTTT; cdr3_aa: CSASFPDTQYF
d_call: TRBD2; clone_size: few; j_call: TRBJ2-7; v_call: TRBV7-2; cdr3_nt: TGTGCCAGCAGCTATGGGACTAGCGGGAGGGGATCCTACGAGCAGTACTTC; cdr3_aa: CASSYGTSGRGSYEQYF
d_call: TRBD2; clone_size: few; j_call: TRBJ2-3; v_call: TRBV12-3/TRBV12-4; cdr3_nt: TGTGCCAGCAGTTTAGACGGGACTAGCTTTGGCACAGATACGCAGTATTTT; cdr3_aa: CASSLDGTSFGTDTQYF
d_call: TRBD1; clone_size: -; j_call: TRBJ2-1; v_call: TRBV20-1; cdr3_nt: TGCAGTGCCCAGGGGGCCGTCTACAATGAGCAGTTCTTC; cdr3_aa: CSAQGAVYNEQFF
d_call: TRBD1; clone_size: -; j_call: TRBJ1-2; v_call: TRBV7-8; cdr3_nt: TGTGCCAGCAGCCCAGGGACAGCTACCTTCTATGGCTACACCTTC; cdr3_aa: CASSPGTATFYGYTF
d_call: -; clone_size: few; j_call: TRBJ1-2; v_call: TRBV12-3/TRBV12-4; cdr3_nt: TGTGCCAGCAGTTTCTTGGACAGCTATGGCTACACCTTC; cdr3_aa: CASSFLDSYGYTF
d_call: TRBD1; clone_size: few; j_call: TRBJ1-2; v_call: TRBV27; cdr3_nt: TGTGCCAGCAGTGTTTTTGGACAGGGCATCTATGGCTACACCTTC; cdr3_aa: CASSVFGQGIYGYTF
d_call: -; clone_size: many; j_call: TRBJ2-5; v_call: TRBV12-3/TRBV12-4; cdr3_nt: TGTGCCAGCAGTCCCCAGGGGGAGACCCAGTACTTC; cdr3_aa: CASSPQGETQYF
d_call: -; clone_size: few; j_call: TRBJ2-1; v_call: TRBV5-1; cdr3_nt: TGCGCCAGCAGCCCCATTGCAGGGGTCAATGAGCAGTTCTTC; cdr3_aa: CASSPIAGVNEQFF
d_call: TRBD2; clone_size: -; j_call: TRBJ2-2; v_call: TRBV7-2; cdr3_nt: TGTGCCAGCAGCTTAGGGACTAGGAACGGGGAGCTGTTTTTT; cdr3_aa: CASSLGTRNGELFF
d_call: TRBD2; clone_size: few; j_call: TRBJ2-3; v_call: TRBV5-1; cdr3_nt: TGCGCCAGCAGCGGGGGACTAGCGGGAGCAGATACGCAGTATTTT; cdr3_aa: CASSGGLAGADTQYF
d_call: -; clone_size: -; j_call: TRBJ2-1; v_call: TRBV4-3; cdr3_nt: TGCGCCAGCAGCCAAGATATTTCAGGTACCTACAATGAGCAGTTCTTC; cdr3_aa: CASSQDISGTYNEQFF
d_call: -; clone_size: many; j_call: TRBJ2-3; v_call: TRBV4-2; cdr3_nt: TGTGCCAGCACCCCCGGGACTGGGGGATTCACAGATACGCAGTATTTT; cdr3_aa: CASTPGTGGFTDTQYF
d_call: -; clone_size: few; j_call: TRBJ2-2; v_call: TRBV28; cdr3_nt: TGTGCCAGCAGCCTGGACTCCTCCCGAACCGGGGAGCTGTTTTTT; cdr3_aa: CASSLDSSRTGELFF
d_call: TRBD2; clone_size: few; j_call: TRBJ2-1; v_call: TRBV5-4; cdr3_nt: TGTGCCAGCAGCTTGTGGGGACTAGCGGGAGGGGCCGATGAGCAGTTCTTC; cdr3_aa: CASSLWGLAGGADEQFF
d_call: TRBD2; clone_size: -; j_call: TRBJ2-3; v_call: TRBV5-1; cdr3_nt: TGCGCCAGCAGCTCGGGACTAGCGGGAGGGCCTGGTACAGATACGCAGTATTTT; cdr3_aa: CASSSGLAGGPGTDTQYF
d_call: -; clone_size: few; j_call: TRBJ1-2; v_call: TRBV7-2; cdr3_nt: TGTGCCAGCAGCTTAGGACAGGCGCACTATGGCTACACCTTC; cdr3_aa: CASSLGQAHYGYTF
d_call: TRBD1; clone_size: -; j_call: TRBJ2-2; v_call: TRBV27; cdr3_nt: TGTGCCAGCAACGATCTCCAGGGGGCCGGGGTCGGGGAGCTGTTTTTT; cdr3_aa: CASNDLQGAGVGELFF
d_call: TRBD1; clone_size: -; j_call: TRBJ1-4; v_call: TRBV30; cdr3_nt: TGTGCCTCCTCCGGGACAGACAATGAAAAACTGTTTTTT; cdr3_aa: CASSGTDNEKLFF
d_call: -; clone_size: -; j_call: TRBJ2-5; v_call: TRBV29-1; cdr3_nt: TGCAGCGCTATGTCCAATCAAGAGACCCAGTACTTC; cdr3_aa: CSAMSNQETQYF
d_call: -; clone_size: -; j_call: TRBJ2-3; v_call: TRBV12-3/TRBV12-4; cdr3_nt: TGTGCCAGCAGCCAGTCCTTGGCGGCAGATACGCAGTATTTT; cdr3_aa: CASSQSLAADTQYF
d_call: TRBD2; clone_size: -; j_call: TRBJ2-3; v_call: TRBV12-3/TRBV12-4; cdr3_nt: TGTGCCAGCAGTTTTCCCACTAGCGGGGGCGGCACAGATACGCAGTATTTT; cdr3_aa: CASSFPTSGGGTDTQYF
d_call: TRBD1; clone_size: -; j_call: TRBJ2-4; v_call: TRBV28; cdr3_nt: TGTGCCAGCAAGGGACAGGGAGCCAAAAACATTCAGTACTTC; cdr3_aa: CASKGQGAKNIQYF
d_call: -; clone_size: -; j_call: TRBJ2-7; v_call: TRBV7-2; cdr3_nt: TGTGCCAGCAGCTTAAAAGGTCTTACAATCTCCTACGAGCAGTACTTC; cdr3_aa: CASSLKGLTISYEQYF
d_call: -; clone_size: -; j_call: TRBJ1-1; v_call: TRBV7-9; cdr3_nt: TGTGCCAGCAGCTACTCAGAGGGGTCCGGTGAAGCTTTCTTT; cdr3_aa: CASSYSEGSGEAFF
d_call: -; clone_size: -; j_call: TRBJ2-3; v_call: TRBV7-9; cdr3_nt: TGTGCCAGCAGCCCCCTGGGAAGGTACGCAGATACGCAGTATTTT; cdr3_aa: CASSPLGRYADTQYF
d_call: -; clone_size: -; j_call: TRBJ2-5; v_call: TRBV12-3/TRBV12-4; cdr3_nt: TGTGCCAGCAGCAGCTCAACCCAAGAGACCCAGTACTTC; cdr3_aa: CASSSSTQETQYF
d_call: -; clone_size: -; j_call: TRBJ2-1; v_call: TRBV15; cdr3_nt: TGTGCCACCAGCAGTATAGTACACGGGCAGTTCTTC; cdr3_aa: CATSSIVHGQFF
d_call: TRBD1; clone_size: few; j_call: TRBJ1-6; v_call: TRBV7-2; cdr3_nt: TGTGCCAGCAGCCTGACAGGGCGGAGGGATAATTCACCCCTCCACTTT; cdr3_aa: CASSLTGRRDNSPLHF
d_call: TRBD2; clone_size: -; j_call: TRBJ2-2; v_call: TRBV7-2; cdr3_nt: TGTGCCAGCAGAAAGACTAGCGGTCCCGGGGAGCTGTTTTTT; cdr3_aa: CASRKTSGPGELFF
d_call: -; clone_size: -; j_call: TRBJ1-5; v_call: TRBV20-1; cdr3_nt: TGCAGTGCTAGTATAGGGAAGGGACAGCCCCAGCATTTT; cdr3_aa: CSASIGKGQPQHF
d_call: -; clone_size: -; j_call: TRBJ1-1; v_call: TRBV4-3; cdr3_nt: TGCGCCAGCAGCCAAGATCGGGCGGGTACTGAAGCTTTCTTT; cdr3_aa: CASSQDRAGTEAFF
d_call: -; clone_size: many; j_call: TRBJ2-1; v_call: TRBV5-1; cdr3_nt: TGCGCCAGCAGCTTGGAAAACAATGAGCAGTTCTTC; cdr3_aa: CASSLENNEQFF
d_call: TRBD1; clone_size: -; j_call: TRBJ2-7; v_call: TRBV7-4; cdr3_nt: TGTGCCAGCAGCCGACCCACGGGACAGGCCTACGAGCAGTACTTC; cdr3_aa: CASSRPTGQAYEQYF
d_call: -; clone_size: -; j_call: TRBJ2-1; v_call: TRBV7-8; cdr3_nt: TGTGCCAGCAGCTCCTCGAGACTAGGCTTTGAGCAGTTCTTC; cdr3_aa: CASSSSRLGFEQFF
d_call: TRBD1; clone_size: many; j_call: TRBJ2-2; v_call: TRBV20-1; cdr3_nt: TGCAGTGCTTGGGACAGGGGCAACACCGGGGAGCTGTTTTTT; cdr3_aa: CSAWDRGNTGELFF
d_call: TRBD2; clone_size: -; j_call: TRBJ2-1; v_call: TRBV4-2; cdr3_nt: TGTGCCAGCAGCCATTGGGGGGGCTACAATGAGCAGTTCTTC; cdr3_aa: CASSHWGGYNEQFF
d_call: TRBD2; clone_size: many; j_call: TRBJ2-3; v_call: TRBV5-5; cdr3_nt: TGTGCCAGCATCTTTCTAGCGGGAGGGCCCGCAGATACGCAGTATTTT; cdr3_aa: CASIFLAGGPADTQYF
d_call: -; clone_size: -; j_call: TRBJ2-5; v_call: TRBV12-3/TRBV12-4; cdr3_nt: TGTGCCAGCAGCCTAGTTATCGGGTTGCGGGAAGAGACCCAGTACTTC; cdr3_aa: CASSLVIGLREETQYF
d_call: TRBD1; clone_size: -; j_call: TRBJ2-3; v_call: TRBV12-3/TRBV12-4; cdr3_nt: TGTGCCAGCAGCAAGACAGGGAGCACAGATACGCAGTATTTT; cdr3_aa: CASSKTGSTDTQYF
d_call: -; clone_size: many; j_call: TRBJ2-7; v_call: TRBV7-2; cdr3_nt: TGTGCCAGCAGCTTAGTTGCCAGCGGAAACGAGCAGTACTTC; cdr3_aa: CASSLVASGNEQYF
d_call: -; clone_size: many; j_call: TRBJ1-5; v_call: TRBV18; cdr3_nt: TGTGCCAGCTCACCGGGCCAAGATCAGCCCCAGCATTTT; cdr3_aa: CASSPGQDQPQHF